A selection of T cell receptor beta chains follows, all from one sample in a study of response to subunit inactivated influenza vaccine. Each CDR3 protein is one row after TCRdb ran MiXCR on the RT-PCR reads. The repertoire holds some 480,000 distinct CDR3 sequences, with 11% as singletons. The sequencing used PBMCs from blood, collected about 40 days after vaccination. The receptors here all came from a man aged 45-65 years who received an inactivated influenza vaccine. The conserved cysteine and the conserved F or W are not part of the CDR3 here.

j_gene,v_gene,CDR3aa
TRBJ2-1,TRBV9,ASSVEGQINNEQF
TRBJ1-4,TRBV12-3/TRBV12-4,ASSLAYDPGEKLF
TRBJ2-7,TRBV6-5,ASSYAGQGLSEQY
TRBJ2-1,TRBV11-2,ASSLELAVNNEQF
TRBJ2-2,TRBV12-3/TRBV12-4,ASSLTRNTGELF
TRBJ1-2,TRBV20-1,SATKGQPNYGYT
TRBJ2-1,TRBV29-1,SVEGGLAGPHYNEQF
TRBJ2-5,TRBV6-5,ASSLITGPQETQY
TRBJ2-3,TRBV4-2,ASSQKQGVGTDTQY
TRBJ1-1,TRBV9,ASSVAQGGTEAF
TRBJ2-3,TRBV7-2,ASSLVGKSGRDTQY
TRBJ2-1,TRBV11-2,ASSSPADSDYPFSYNEQF
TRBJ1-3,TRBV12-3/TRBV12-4,ASRGTGNSGNTIY
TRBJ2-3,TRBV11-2,ASRKIIWTPSTDTQY
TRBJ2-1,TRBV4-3,ASSQDLPAGVYNEQF
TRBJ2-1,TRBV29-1,SVVGGTSYNEQF
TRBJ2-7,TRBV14,ASSPVGAGDYEQY
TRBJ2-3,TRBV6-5,ASSYSGGSTDTQY
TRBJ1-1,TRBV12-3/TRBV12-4,ASSFGGLFEAF
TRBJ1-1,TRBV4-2,ASSQAGGLTEAF
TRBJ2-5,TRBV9,ASSAGAGNLGETQY
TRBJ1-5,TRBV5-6,ASSLGTGVGQPQH
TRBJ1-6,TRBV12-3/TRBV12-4,ASSLGISSLLLH
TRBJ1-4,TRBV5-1,ASSPTPTEYNEKLF
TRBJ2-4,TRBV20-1,SALQGAGNIQY
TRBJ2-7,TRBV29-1,SVGDIYEQY